Shown below are 20 T cell receptor beta chains from a single sample sequenced in a study of cytomegalovirus exposure and HLA in healthy donors. Primers: 60 Vbeta forward and 13 Jbeta reverse. Repertoires were generated with immunoSEQ multiplex PCR, while TCRdb's copy carries only in-frame clones and drops some. The table has about 64,000 clones, around 70% seen once. Sequencing was carried out using PBMCs. The receptor set was obtained from a male donor in good health and CMV-seropositive.

This sequence joins TRBV6-1 and TRBJ1-2, with D perhaps TRBD1 (6 bases). Germline CDR1 and CDR2: MNHNS and SASEGT. This CDR3 spans 16 amino acids. The ends were cut back, 0 bases at V and 0 bases at J, with 11 bases in the middle. The CDR3 loop reads CASSEASPGANYGYTF. The CDR3 DNA sequence: TGTGCCAGCAGTGAAGCCAGCCCAGGGGCTAACTATGGCTACACCTTC.

The table lists this clone with a few counts. The chain links TRBV13 to TRBJ2-1; 9 bases agree with TRBD2. Per germline, CDR1 PRHDT and CDR2 FYEKMQ (reference sequence). The CDR3 extends over 14 amino acids. V lost 7 bases and J lost 3; bases outside the gene matches: 4. The CDR3 DNA is TGTGCCAGCAAGACTAGCGGCAACTACAATGAGCAGTTCTTC. Translation: CASKTSGNYNEQFF.

This clone was picked up a small number of times. CDR3: CASMGGSNQPQHF. The CDR3 bases are TGTGCCAGCATGGGGGGAAGCAATCAGCCCCAGCATTTT. This rearrangement joins TRBV27 to TRBJ1-5; possible D gene TRBD1, 5 bases. Germline V gene data show CDR1 as MNHEY and CDR2 as SMNVEV (reference sequence). The V end lost 7 bases, the J end lost 1 base, and 8 bases lay between the germline ends. This CDR3 has 13 residues.

The chain employs TRBV11-2 and TRBJ2-1, with 7 bases that match TRBD1. The CDR3 is 13 amino acids. Per germline, CDR1 SGHAT and CDR2 FQNNGV. Trimming took 5 bases from V and 3 from J; bases not matched to a gene: 1. CDR3 coding DNA: TGTGCCAGCAGCCGGGACAGCTACAATGAGCAGTTCTTC. It yields the protein CASSRDSYNEQFF.

Note on this clone: This same CDR3 is encoded by further DNA sequences in the sample. The rearrangement joins TRBV19 to TRBJ2-6; D remains unclear. Germline CDR1 and CDR2: LNHDA and SQIVND (reference sequence). This CDR3 contains 13 residues. Trimming stripped 6 bases from V and 0 bases from J, with 3 bases between. DNA for the CDR3: TGTGCCAGTAGCCGCTCTGGGGCCAACGTCCTGACTTTC. Translated: CASSRSGANVLTF.

The sample holds a few counts of this clone. The rearrangement uses TRBV5-1 and TRBJ2-1, with D tentatively TRBD1 (6 bases). This CDR3 has 15 residues. Trimming took off 0 bases at V and 6 bases at J, with 13 bases between the two ends. From germline, CDR1 is SGHRS and CDR2 YFSETQ. DNA for the CDR3: TGCGCCAGCAGCTTGGCCAGCGGACAGTTCAATGAGCAGTTCTTC. This codes for CASSLASGQFNEQFF.

Written as DNA, the CDR3 is TGTGCCAGCAGTCAACCGGGATATACGCAGTATTTT. Amino acid sequence: CASSQPGYTQYF. V usage is TRBV7-2 and J usage is TRBJ2-3, with D maybe TRBD2 (5 bases). The CDR3 sequence is 12 residues long. Germline V gives CDR1 SGHTA, CDR2 FQGNSA. V lost 6 bases and J lost 7, with 11 bases in between.

The chain employs TRBV18 and TRBJ2-5; TRBD1 is a possible D gene (6 bases). V dropped 2 bases and J dropped 5 bases, with 12 bases sitting between them. The CDR3 runs 14 residues. Germline V gene lookup returns CDR1 KGHSH and CDR2 LQKENI. The CDR3 sequence is CASSPSTGRETQYF. The DNA for the CDR3 is TGTGCCAGCTCACCAAGTACAGGGCGGGAGACCCAGTACTTC.

This chain connects TRBV7-9 to TRBJ2-6; D is ambiguous. Between the trimmed V and J ends, which lost 5 bases and 2 bases, there was a span of 13 bases. The CDR3 is 16 residues long. The V gene's germline CDR1 is SEHNR and CDR2 FQNEAQ (reference sequence). CDR3 coding DNA: TGTGCCAGCAGCCCCCAGGTAGGTCCTGGGGCCAACGTCCTGACTTTC. Translation gives CASSPQVGPGANVLTF.

DNA for the CDR3: TGTGCCAGCAGCTCCGGGATTGCCAGCGGACGCACAGATACGCAGTATTTT. Translated: CASSSGIASGRTDTQYF. The chain carries TRBV7-9 and TRBJ2-3; perhaps TRBD2 as D (5 bases). Trimming stripped 4 bases from V and 1 base from J, with 18 bases between. Per germline, CDR1 SEHNR and CDR2 FQNEAQ (reference sequence). This CDR3 region has 17 residues.

The rearrangement uses TRBV9 and TRBJ2-3; D may be TRBD1 (6 bases). There are 11 residues in the CDR3. Trimming stripped 5 bases from V and 6 bases from J, with 7 bases between. In germline, CDR1 is SGDLS, CDR2 YYNGEE. Here the CDR3 reads CASRGADTQYF. DNA for the CDR3: TGTGCCAGCAGGGGGGCCGATACGCAGTATTTT.

The rearrangement links TRBV13 to TRBJ2-7, with TRBD2 identical over 9 bases. Germline lookup yields CDR1 PRHDT and CDR2 FYEKMQ (reference sequence). The CDR3 covers 16 residues. V was clipped by 2 bases and J by 6 bases; unmatched bases: 11. The CDR3 reads CASSLYDGTSLREQYF. The CDR3 DNA reads TGTGCCAGCAGCTTATATGATGGGACTAGCCTGCGCGAGCAGTACTTC.

The CDR3 reads CASSSRDRVPDTQYF. DNA for the CDR3: TGTGCCAGCAGCTCCCGGGACAGGGTACCAGATACGCAGTATTTT. This sequence joins TRBV7-9 and TRBJ2-3, with 9 nucleotides matching TRBD1. This CDR3 is built from 15 residues. V lost 4 bases to trimming and J lost 4 bases; unmatched junction nucleotides: 6. Germline CDR1 and CDR2: SEHNR and FQNEAQ (reference sequence).

The J gene is TRBJ1-1, the V gene TRBV6-1; 7 nucleotides line up with TRBD1. From germline, CDR1 is MNHNS and CDR2 SASEGT. This CDR3 spans 14 amino acids. Unmatched junction bases numbered 7, after V lost 5 bases and J lost 4 bases. The CDR3 is CASSLHRGRTEAFF. The DNA for the CDR3 is TGTGCCAGCAGTCTACACAGGGGACGCACTGAAGCTTTCTTT.

J is TRBJ2-7 and V is TRBV19, with 12 bases matching TRBD2. CDR1 and CDR2 from the germline V gene are LNHDA and SQIVND (reference sequence). The CDR3 has 15 residues. Trimming cost V 5 bases and J 3 bases; bases outside gene matches: 5. CDR3 residues: CASSSRLAGDYEQYF. DNA of the CDR3: TGTGCCAGTAGTTCCAGACTAGCGGGGGACTACGAGCAGTACTTC. Complete variable domain (other parts from reference TRBV19 and TRBJ2-7): DGGITQSPKYLFRKEGQNVTLSCEQNLNHDAMYWYRQDPGQGLRLIYYSQIVNDFQKGDIAEGYSVSREKKESFPLTVTSAQKNPTAFYLCASSSRLAGDYEQYFGPGTRLTVT.

The J gene is TRBJ1-4, the V gene TRBV27; a possible D gene is TRBD1 (6 bases). V was clipped by 6 bases and J by 5 bases, with 10 bases between them. The CDR3 is 13 amino acids. Germline CDR1 is MNHEY and CDR2 is SMNVEV (reference sequence). CDR3 amino acids: CASRDSWNEKLFF. Here the CDR3 DNA reads TGTGCCAGCAGGGACAGCTGGAATGAAAAACTGTTTTTT. The whole variable domain, filled in from reference TRBV27 and TRBJ1-4, reads EAQVTQNPRYLITVTGKKLTVTCSQNMNHEYMSWYRQDPGLGLRQIYYSMNVEVTDKGDVPEGYKVSRKEKRNFPLILESPSPNQTSLYFCASRDSWNEKLFFGSGTQLSVL.

This clone was found once. The chain carries TRBV7-3 and TRBJ1-2, with TRBD1 as a possible D gene (6 bases). Germline assignment: CDR1 SGHTA and CDR2 FQGTGA. CDR3 length: 19 residues. Trimming removed 2 bases at V and 0 bases at J, with 22 bases between. The CDR3 loop is CASSLVGGQPKLTNYGYTF. CDR3 sequence (DNA): TGTGCCAGCAGCTTAGTCGGCGGACAGCCCAAGCTAACTAACTATGGCTACACCTTC.

The rearrangement links TRBV6-5 to TRBJ1-2, with D uncertain. The V gene lost 0 bases and the J gene lost 5 bases, with 7 bases spanning the gap. The germline gives CDR1 MNHEY, CDR2 SVGAGI. There are 13 residues in the CDR3. The CDR3: CASSYSGEYGYTF. CDR3 bases: TGTGCCAGCAGTTACTCCGGGGAGTATGGCTACACCTTC.

This chain uses TRBV25-1 with TRBJ2-7, with a weak D call TRBD1 (5 bases). The CDR3 runs to 15 residues. The germline V gene has CDR1 MGHDK and CDR2 SYGVNS. The germline V and J ends were trimmed by 2 bases and 0 bases, with 11 bases remaining between them. The CDR3 loop is CASSEGALSSYEQYF. The CDR3 region has the DNA TGTGCCAGCAGTGAAGGGGCTCTGAGCTCCTACGAGCAGTACTTC.

The chain carries TRBV5-1 and TRBJ2-1; TRBD1 matches 7 bases. Germline V CDR1 and CDR2: SGHRS, YFSETQ. V shed 0 bases, J shed 8 bases, and the junction held 5 bases outside the gene matches. CDR3 length: 14 residues. The DNA for the CDR3 is TGCGCCAGCAGCTTGGGACAGGGTTACGATGAGCAGTTCTTC. Residues: CASSLGQGYDEQFF.